This T cell receptor beta chain derives from a study of molecular identifiers for immune sequencing clone quantification. TCRdb analysed the PCR reads with MiXCR anew, one entry per CDR3 protein. This table has some 320,000 distinct CDR3 sequences, 20% to 25% appearing once. Per germline, CDR1 SNHLY and CDR2 FYNNEI. The CDR3 loop spans 16 amino acids. Losses at the gene ends were 3 bases for V and 2 bases for J; bases not matched to a gene: 9. Study-wide results and limits: Under 1% of molecules in naive cells, but over 98% of effector molecules, belonged to clones above 20 RNA copies.

This clonotype was observed many times. What it recognizes is unknown. The material sequenced was naive CD8+ T cells from blood, with Jurkat cell RNA spiked in. Documented subset: FACS-sorted CD8+CD4-CCR7+CD45RA+ naive T cells. The V call is TRBV2, the J call TRBJ2-7; 8 nucleotides agree with TRBD1. The sequence was obtained from a human donor in good health. Some libraries in this study had Jurkat cell RNA spiked in. CDR3 residues: CASSDLRTGMPYEQYF. CDR3 DNA: TGTGCCAGCAGTGATTTAAGGACAGGGATGCCCTACGAGCAGTACTTC.